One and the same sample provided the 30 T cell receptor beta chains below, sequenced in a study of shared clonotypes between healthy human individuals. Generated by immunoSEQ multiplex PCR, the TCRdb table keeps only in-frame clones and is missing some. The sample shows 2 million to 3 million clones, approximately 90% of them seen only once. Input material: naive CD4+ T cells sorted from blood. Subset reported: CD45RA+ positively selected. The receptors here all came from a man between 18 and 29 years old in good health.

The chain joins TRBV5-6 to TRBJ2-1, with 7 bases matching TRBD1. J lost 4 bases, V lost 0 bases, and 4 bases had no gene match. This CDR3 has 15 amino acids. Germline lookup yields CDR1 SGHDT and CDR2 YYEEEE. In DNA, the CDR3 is TGTGCCAGCAGCTTGGAACAGGGGATTTACAATGAGCAGTTCTTC. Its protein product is CASSLEQGIYNEQFF.

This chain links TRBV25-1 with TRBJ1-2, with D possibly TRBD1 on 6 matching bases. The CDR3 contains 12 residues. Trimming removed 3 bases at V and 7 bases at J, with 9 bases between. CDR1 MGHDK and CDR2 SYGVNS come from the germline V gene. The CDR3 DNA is TGTGCCAGCAGTGAGGGGGCGGCTGGCTACACCTTC. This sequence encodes CASSEGAAGYTF.

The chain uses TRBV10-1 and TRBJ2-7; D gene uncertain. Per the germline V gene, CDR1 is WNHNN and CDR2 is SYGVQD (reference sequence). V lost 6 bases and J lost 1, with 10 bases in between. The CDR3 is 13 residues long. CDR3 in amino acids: CASSPRGSYEQYF. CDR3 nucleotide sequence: TGCGCCAGCAGCCCCAGAGGATCCTACGAGCAGTACTTC.

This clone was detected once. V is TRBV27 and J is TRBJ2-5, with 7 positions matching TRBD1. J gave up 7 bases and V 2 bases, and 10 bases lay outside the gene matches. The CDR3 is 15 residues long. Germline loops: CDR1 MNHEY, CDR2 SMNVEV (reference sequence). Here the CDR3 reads CASSLAPQGSGTQYF. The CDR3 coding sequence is TGTGCCAGCAGTTTAGCCCCACAGGGGTCAGGGACCCAGTACTTC.

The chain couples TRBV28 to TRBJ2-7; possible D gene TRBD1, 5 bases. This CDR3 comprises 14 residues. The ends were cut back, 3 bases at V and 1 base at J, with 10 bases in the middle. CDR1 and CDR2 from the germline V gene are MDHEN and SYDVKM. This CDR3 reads CASSFSGRSYEQYF. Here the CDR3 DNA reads TGTGCCAGCAGTTTCTCAGGGCGGTCCTACGAGCAGTACTTC.

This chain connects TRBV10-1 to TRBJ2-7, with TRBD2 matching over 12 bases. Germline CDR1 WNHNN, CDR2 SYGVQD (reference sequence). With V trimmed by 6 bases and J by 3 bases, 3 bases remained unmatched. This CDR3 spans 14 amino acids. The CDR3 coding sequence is TGCGCCAGCAGGCCGACTAGCGGGAGCTACGAGCAGTACTTC. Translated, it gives CASRPTSGSYEQYF.

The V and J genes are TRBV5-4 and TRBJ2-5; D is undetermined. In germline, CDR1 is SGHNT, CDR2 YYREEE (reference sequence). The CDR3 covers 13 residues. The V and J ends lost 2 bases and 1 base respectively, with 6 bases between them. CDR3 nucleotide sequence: TGTGCCAGCAGCTTCAGCTTCCAAGAGACCCAGTACTTC. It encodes CASSFSFQETQYF.

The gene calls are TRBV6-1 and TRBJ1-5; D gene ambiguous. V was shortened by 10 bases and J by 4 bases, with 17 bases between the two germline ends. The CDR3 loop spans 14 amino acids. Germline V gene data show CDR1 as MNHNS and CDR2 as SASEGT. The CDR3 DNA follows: TGTGCCACAAACGGGCAGCCTGGGAATCAGCCCCAGCATTTT. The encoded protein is CATNGQPGNQPQHF.

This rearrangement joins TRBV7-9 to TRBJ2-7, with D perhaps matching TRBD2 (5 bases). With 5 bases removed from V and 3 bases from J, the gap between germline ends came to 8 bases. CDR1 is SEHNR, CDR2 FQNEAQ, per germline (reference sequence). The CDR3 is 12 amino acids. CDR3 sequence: CASSARDYEQYF. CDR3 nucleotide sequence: TGTGCCAGCAGCGCCCGGGACTACGAGCAGTACTTC. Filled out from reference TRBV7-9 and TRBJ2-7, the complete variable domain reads DTGVSQNPRHKITKRGQNVTFRCDPISEHNRLYWYRQTLGQGPEFLTYFQNEAQLEKSRLLSDRFSAERPKGSFSTLEIQRTEQGDSAMYLCASSARDYEQYFGPGTRLTVT.

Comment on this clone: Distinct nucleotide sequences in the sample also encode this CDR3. CDR3 amino acids: CASSPSGGAGTDTQYF. Written as DNA, the CDR3 is TGCGCCAGCAGCCCTAGCGGGGGGGCGGGCACAGATACGCAGTATTTT. This sequence joins TRBV5-1 and TRBJ2-3; TRBD2 matches 12 bases. The germline V gene encodes CDR1 SGHRS and CDR2 YFSETQ. Trimming removed 4 bases from V and 1 base from J; junction bases left unmatched: 4. CDR3 length: 16 amino acids. The variable domain in full, with the rest retrieved from reference TRBV5-1 and TRBJ2-3, is KAGVTQTPRYLIKTRGQQVTLSCSPISGHRSVSWYQQTPGQGLQFLFEYFSETQRNKGNFPGRFSGRQFSNSRSEMNVSTLELGDSALYLCASSPSGGAGTDTQYFGPGTRLTVL.

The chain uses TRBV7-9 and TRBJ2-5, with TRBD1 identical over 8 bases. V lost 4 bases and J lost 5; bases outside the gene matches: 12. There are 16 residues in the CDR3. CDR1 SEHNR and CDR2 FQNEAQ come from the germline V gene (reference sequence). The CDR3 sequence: CASSSESRTGSETQYF. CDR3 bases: TGTGCCAGCAGCTCCGAGTCACGGACAGGGAGTGAGACCCAGTACTTC.

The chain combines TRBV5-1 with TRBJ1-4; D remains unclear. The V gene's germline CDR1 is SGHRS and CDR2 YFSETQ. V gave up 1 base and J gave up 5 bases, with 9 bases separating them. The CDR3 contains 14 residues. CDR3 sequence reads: CASSLSPQNEKLFF. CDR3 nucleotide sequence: TGCGCCAGCAGCTTGTCACCCCAGAATGAAAAACTGTTTTTT.

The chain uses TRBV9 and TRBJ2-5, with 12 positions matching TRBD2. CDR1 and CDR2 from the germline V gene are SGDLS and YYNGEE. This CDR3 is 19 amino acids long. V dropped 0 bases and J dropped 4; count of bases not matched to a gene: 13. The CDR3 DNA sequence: TGTGCCAGCAGCGTAGGACTAGCGGGAGATCGGGAAAGGCGAGAGACCCAGTACTTC. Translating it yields CASSVGLAGDRERRETQYF.

CDR3 in DNA: TGTGCCAGCAGCTTGTATTTGGCCAGCTACAATGAGCAGTTCTTC. Translated: CASSLYLASYNEQFF. The chain uses TRBV5-4 and TRBJ2-1; no firm D call. Germline V gene data show CDR1 as SGHNT and CDR2 as YYREEE (reference sequence). CDR3 length equals 15 residues. V lost 1 base and J 3 bases, leaving 11 bases between the germline ends.

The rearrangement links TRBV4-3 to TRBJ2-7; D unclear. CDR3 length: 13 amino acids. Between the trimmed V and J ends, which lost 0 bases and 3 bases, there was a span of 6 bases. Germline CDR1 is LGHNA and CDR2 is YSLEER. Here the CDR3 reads CASSQDFNYEQYF. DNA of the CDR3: TGCGCCAGCAGCCAAGATTTCAACTACGAGCAGTACTTC.

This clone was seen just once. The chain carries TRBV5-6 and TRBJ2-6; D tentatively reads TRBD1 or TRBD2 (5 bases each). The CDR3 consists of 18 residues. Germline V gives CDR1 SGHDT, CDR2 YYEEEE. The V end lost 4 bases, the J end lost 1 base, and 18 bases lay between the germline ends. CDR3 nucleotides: TGTGCCAGCAGCCAACCGGGACGTAAGGATTCTGGGGCCAACGTCCTGACTTTC. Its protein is CASSQPGRKDSGANVLTF.

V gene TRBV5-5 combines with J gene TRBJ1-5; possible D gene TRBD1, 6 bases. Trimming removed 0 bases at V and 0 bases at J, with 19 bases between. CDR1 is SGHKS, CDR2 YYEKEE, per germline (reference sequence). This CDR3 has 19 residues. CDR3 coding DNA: TGTGCCAGCAGCTTGGGTGGGCAGGGGTGGTTCAATAGCAATCAGCCCCAGCATTTT. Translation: CASSLGGQGWFNSNQPQHF.

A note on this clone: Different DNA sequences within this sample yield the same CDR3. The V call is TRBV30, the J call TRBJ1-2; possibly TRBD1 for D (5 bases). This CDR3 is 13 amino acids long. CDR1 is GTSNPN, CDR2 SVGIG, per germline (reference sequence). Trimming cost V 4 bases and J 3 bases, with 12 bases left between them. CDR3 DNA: TGTGCCTGGACTGACCGGGGCGACTATGGCTACACCTTC. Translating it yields CAWTDRGDYGYTF.

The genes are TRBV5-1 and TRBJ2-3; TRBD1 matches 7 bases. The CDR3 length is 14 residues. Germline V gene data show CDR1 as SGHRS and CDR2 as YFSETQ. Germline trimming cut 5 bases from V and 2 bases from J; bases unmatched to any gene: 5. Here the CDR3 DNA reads TGCGCCAGCAGAGGGGGCAGCAACACAGATACGCAGTATTTT. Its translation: CASRGGSNTDTQYF.

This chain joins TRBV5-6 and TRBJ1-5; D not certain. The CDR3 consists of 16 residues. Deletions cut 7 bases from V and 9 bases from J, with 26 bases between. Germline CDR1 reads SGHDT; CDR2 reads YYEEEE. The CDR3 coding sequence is TGTGCCAGCCATTATTCTATTTCCGGGGTCGGGTGGCCCCAGCATTTT. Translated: CASHYSISGVGWPQHF. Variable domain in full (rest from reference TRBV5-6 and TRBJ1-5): DAGVTQSPTHLIKTRGQQVTLRCSPKSGHDTVSWYQQALGQGPQFIFQYYEEEERQRGNFPDRFSGHQFPNYSSELNVNALLLGDSALYLCASHYSISGVGWPQHFGDGTRLSIL.

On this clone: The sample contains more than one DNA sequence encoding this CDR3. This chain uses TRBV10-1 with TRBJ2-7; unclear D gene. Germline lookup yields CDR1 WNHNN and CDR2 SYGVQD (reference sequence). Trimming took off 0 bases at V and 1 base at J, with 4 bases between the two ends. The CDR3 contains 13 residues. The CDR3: CASSESGSYEQYF. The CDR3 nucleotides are TGCGCCAGCAGTGAGTCAGGGTCCTACGAGCAGTACTTC.

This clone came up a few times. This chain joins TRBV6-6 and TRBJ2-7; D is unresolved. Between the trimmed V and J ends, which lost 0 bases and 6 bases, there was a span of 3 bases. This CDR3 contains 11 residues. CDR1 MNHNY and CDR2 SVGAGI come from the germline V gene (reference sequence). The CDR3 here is CASSYSTEQYF. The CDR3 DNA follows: TGTGCCAGCAGTTACTCGACCGAGCAGTACTTC.

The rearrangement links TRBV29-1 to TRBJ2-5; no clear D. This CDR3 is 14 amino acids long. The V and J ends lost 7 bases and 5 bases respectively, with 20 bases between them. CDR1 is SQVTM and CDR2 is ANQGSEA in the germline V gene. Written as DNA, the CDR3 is TGCAGCGCTAGGCCCAGGAGCCTCCGCGAGACCCAGTACTTC. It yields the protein CSARPRSLRETQYF.

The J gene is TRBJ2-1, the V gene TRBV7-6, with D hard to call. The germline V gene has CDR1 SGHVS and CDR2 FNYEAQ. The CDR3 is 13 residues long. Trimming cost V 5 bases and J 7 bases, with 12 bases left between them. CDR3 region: CASSPQEWNEQFF. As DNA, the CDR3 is TGTGCCAGCAGCCCCCAGGAATGGAATGAGCAGTTCTTC.

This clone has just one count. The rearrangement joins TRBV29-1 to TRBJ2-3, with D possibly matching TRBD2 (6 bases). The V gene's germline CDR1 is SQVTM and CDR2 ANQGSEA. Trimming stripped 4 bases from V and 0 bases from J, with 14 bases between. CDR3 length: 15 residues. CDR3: CSVVGLSSSTDTQYF. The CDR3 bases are TGCAGCGTTGTCGGACTATCTTCTAGCACAGATACGCAGTATTTT.

CDR3 in DNA: TGTGCCAGCAGGGTAAGCGCCGCGGCAGATACGCAGTATTTT. It translates to CASRVSAAADTQYF. The genes are TRBV2 and TRBJ2-3, with D unclear. Trimming pared 6 bases from V and 4 bases from J, leaving 14 bases between. Germline CDR1 and CDR2: SNHLY and FYNNEI. The CDR3 runs 14 residues.

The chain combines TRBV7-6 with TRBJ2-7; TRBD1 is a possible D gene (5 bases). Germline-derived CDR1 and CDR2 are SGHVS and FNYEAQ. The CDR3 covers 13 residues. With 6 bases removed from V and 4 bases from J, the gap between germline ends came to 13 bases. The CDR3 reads CASRRLGRYEQYF. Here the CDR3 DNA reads TGTGCCAGCAGAAGACTGGGGCGGTACGAGCAGTACTTC.

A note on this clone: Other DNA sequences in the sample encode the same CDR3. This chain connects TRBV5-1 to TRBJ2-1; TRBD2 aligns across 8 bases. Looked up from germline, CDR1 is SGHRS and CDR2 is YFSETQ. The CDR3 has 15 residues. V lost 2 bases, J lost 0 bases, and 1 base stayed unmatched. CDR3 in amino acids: CASSLAGDSYNEQFF. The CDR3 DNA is TGCGCCAGCAGCTTAGCGGGGGACTCCTACAATGAGCAGTTCTTC.

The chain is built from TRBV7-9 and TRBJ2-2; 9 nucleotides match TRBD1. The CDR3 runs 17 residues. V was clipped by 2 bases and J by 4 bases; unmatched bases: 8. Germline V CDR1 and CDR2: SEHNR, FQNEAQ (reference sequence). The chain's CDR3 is CASSLRSGTGITGELFF. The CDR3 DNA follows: TGTGCCAGCAGCTTAAGGTCAGGGACAGGGATCACCGGGGAGCTGTTTTTT.

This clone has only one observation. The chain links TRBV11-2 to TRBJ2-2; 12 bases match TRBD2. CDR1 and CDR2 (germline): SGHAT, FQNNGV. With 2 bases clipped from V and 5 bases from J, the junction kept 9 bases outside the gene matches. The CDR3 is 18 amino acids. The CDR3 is CASSLPPLAGGWTGELFF. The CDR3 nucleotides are TGTGCCAGCAGCTTACCACCACTAGCGGGGGGATGGACCGGGGAGCTGTTTTTT.